These 28 T cell receptor beta chains came from one sample sequenced in a study of CD8 T cells in Susac syndrome. Random hexamers were used to reverse transcribe about 0.5 to 1 ug of RNA. TCRdb independently ran MiXCR on the immunoSEQ multiplex PCR reads; one entry per CDR3 protein. The sample holds about 430,000 distinct CDR3 sequences, around 85% seen once. Sequenced: CD8+ T cells from PBMCs. The receptors were gathered from a human donor with multiple sclerosis.

J is TRBJ2-1 and V is TRBV24-1; D gene uncertain. V was cut by 1 base and J by 7 bases, with 7 bases left in between. Germline lookup yields CDR1 KGHDR and CDR2 SFDVKD. The CDR3 covers 13 residues. CDR3: CATSDFPANEQFF. In DNA, the CDR3 is TGTGCCACCAGTGATTTCCCGGCAAATGAGCAGTTCTTC.

The genes are TRBV6-5 and TRBJ2-3, with unresolved D. Germline V gives CDR1 MNHEY, CDR2 SVGAGI. The V gene lost 3 bases and the J gene lost 4 bases, with 2 bases spanning the gap. This CDR3 is built from 11 residues. This CDR3 reads CASSYADTQYF. The CDR3 nucleotides are TGTGCCAGCAGTTATGCAGATACGCAGTATTTT.

This clonotype was observed a single time. J is TRBJ1-1 and V is TRBV27, with D unclear. The V gene's germline CDR1 is MNHEY and CDR2 SMNVEV (reference sequence). This CDR3 contains 13 residues. Trimming took 3 bases from V and 6 from J, leaving 11 bases between them. CDR3 region: CASSFDSEPEAFF. CDR3 nucleotides: TGTGCCAGCAGTTTTGATTCGGAGCCTGAAGCTTTCTTT.

The sample holds a few counts of this clonotype. The chain carries TRBV11-2 and TRBJ1-2; unclear D gene. Germline CDR1 is SGHAT and CDR2 is FQNNGV. The CDR3 spans 14 residues. Trimming took 0 bases from V and 1 from J, leaving 6 bases between them. The CDR3, as DNA: TGTGCCAGCAGCTTAGAATCCTATAACTATGGCTACACCTTC. Its protein is CASSLESYNYGYTF. Using reference TRBV11-2 and TRBJ1-2 for the parts outside the CDR3, the full variable domain is EAGVAQSPRYKIIEKRQSVAFWCNPISGHATLYWYQQILGQGPKLLIQFQNNGVVDDSQLPKDRFSAERLKGVDSTLKIQPAKLEDSAVYLCASSLESYNYGYTFGSGTRLTVV.

This sequence joins TRBV5-6 and TRBJ1-2; the match to TRBD1 covers 12 bases. The junction had 10 bases not matched to a gene; V was cut back by 4 bases and J by 6 bases. CDR1 SGHDT and CDR2 YYEEEE come from the germline V gene. The CDR3 spans 16 residues. CDR3 sequence reads: CASSGTGTGGADGYTF. CDR3 nucleotide sequence: TGTGCCAGCAGCGGAACCGGGACAGGGGGCGCGGATGGCTACACCTTC.

CDR3 nucleotides: TGTGCCAGCAGCCAAGATTGGGACAGGGGTGAAAAACTGTTTTTT. Its protein is CASSQDWDRGEKLFF. The chain couples TRBV3-1 to TRBJ1-4, with TRBD1 matching 10 bases. CDR1 and CDR2 from the germline V gene are LGHDT and YNNKEL (reference sequence). CDR3 length: 15 residues. V lost 0 bases to trimming and J lost 7 bases; unmatched junction nucleotides: 2.

The gene calls are TRBV28 and TRBJ1-2, with D hard to call. CDR1 and CDR2 (germline): MDHEN, SYDVKM. Between the trimmed V and J ends, which lost 11 bases and 2 bases, there was a span of 18 bases. CDR3 length equals 14 residues. The CDR3 spells CASNAVGTNYGYTF. The CDR3, as DNA: TGTGCCTCAAATGCCGTTGGAACGAACTATGGCTACACCTTC.

The V and J genes are TRBV4-1 and TRBJ1-1; D ambiguous. The V gene's germline CDR1 is MGHRA and CDR2 YSYEKL. Trimming took off 0 bases at V and 6 bases at J, with 14 bases between the two ends. The CDR3 runs to 15 residues. DNA for the CDR3: TGCGCCAGCAGCCAAGATGGGAGGTCGCAGCCTGAAGCTTTCTTT. Translation: CASSQDGRSQPEAFF.

The chain employs TRBV11-3 and TRBJ2-1; possibly TRBD1 or TRBD2 for D (5 bases each). This CDR3 region has 15 residues. Trimming removed 5 bases at V and 0 bases at J, with 11 bases between. CDR1 is SGHNT, CDR2 YENEEA, per germline. The CDR3 sequence is CASSKGPGSYNEQFF. DNA for the CDR3: TGTGCCAGCAGCAAGGGACCGGGCTCCTACAATGAGCAGTTCTTC.

The chain is built from TRBV12-5 and TRBJ2-3; D remains ambiguous. CDR3 length: 12 residues. Trimming removed 0 bases from V and 6 bases from J, with 4 bases in between. Looked up from germline, CDR1 is LGHNT and CDR2 is FRNRAP. The CDR3, as DNA: TGTGCTAGTGGTTTGGTACGGGATACGCAGTATTTT. Amino acids: CASGLVRDTQYF.

This clonotype was found once. The CDR3 coding sequence is TGTGCCAGCAGCTCATATACGGACAGTCCCGCTGAAGCTTTCTTT. Translated, it gives CASSSYTDSPAEAFF. This rearrangement joins TRBV7-6 to TRBJ1-1; a weak D match, TRBD1 (6 bases). Germline values: CDR1 SGHVS, CDR2 FNYEAQ. This CDR3 has 15 residues. The V and J ends lost 4 bases and 6 bases respectively, with 18 bases between them.

The chain couples TRBV28 to TRBJ1-5; possible D gene TRBD1, 5 bases. The V gene lost 3 bases and the J gene lost 9 bases, with 18 bases spanning the gap. The CDR3 is 15 residues long. CDR1 and CDR2 (germline): MDHEN, SYDVKM. For the CDR3, the DNA is TGTGCCAGCAGTTTGCCAGAAGACCTCGGGGGGCCCCAGCATTTT. Translation: CASSLPEDLGGPQHF.

The rearrangement links TRBV9 to TRBJ2-1, with D tentatively TRBD1 (5 bases). Trimming pared 2 bases from V and 3 bases from J, leaving 15 bases between. This CDR3 has 16 residues. Looked up from germline, CDR1 is SGDLS and CDR2 is YYNGEE. CDR3 sequence (DNA): TGTGCCAGCAGCGTCCCAGGGCCCTATCTCTACAATGAGCAGTTCTTC. Its protein product is CASSVPGPYLYNEQFF.

The chain combines TRBV21-1 with TRBJ2-2. TRBV21-1 is termed a pseudogene. This CDR3 has 18 amino acids. DNA of the CDR3: TGTGCCAGCAGCAAAGTTCGGCCTAGAGGTAATTACACCGGGGAGCTGTTTTTT. It specifies CASSKVRPRGNYTGELFF.

The CDR3 is CASTSGGNTEAFF. The CDR3 DNA reads TGTGCCAGCACCTCGGGCGGGAACACTGAAGCTTTCTTT. The rearrangement joins TRBV2 to TRBJ1-1; D is unresolved. The ends were cut back, 7 bases at V and 1 base at J, with 10 bases in the middle. Germline V gene data show CDR1 as SNHLY and CDR2 as FYNNEI. The CDR3 length is 13 residues.

The V call is TRBV11-2, the J call TRBJ2-7; D might be TRBD1 (6 bases). The CDR3 sequence is 17 residues long. In germline, CDR1 is SGHAT, CDR2 FQNNGV. Deletions cut 3 bases from V and 2 bases from J, with 20 bases between. The CDR3 here is CASSFFPAHGGAYEQYF. CDR3 in DNA: TGTGCCAGCAGCTTTTTCCCCGCCCATGGGGGCGCCTACGAGCAGTACTTC.

This clonotype was detected only once. The chain combines TRBV6-1 with TRBJ2-7; 8 bases are a match to TRBD2. The germline CDR1 and CDR2 sequences are MNHNS and SASEGT. The trim removed 4 bases at V and 5 bases at J, leaving 10 bases unmatched. This CDR3 comprises 15 residues. CDR3 loop: CASSGTVSGSHEQYF. The CDR3 coding sequence is TGTGCCAGCAGTGGCACCGTGAGCGGGAGCCACGAGCAGTACTTC.

The chain employs TRBV27 and TRBJ2-7; 14 nucleotides line up with TRBD2. The CDR3 totals 15 residues. Germline V gene lookup returns CDR1 MNHEY and CDR2 SMNVEV (reference sequence). J gave up 6 bases and V 5 bases, and 6 bases lay outside the gene matches. The CDR3: CASSPGTSGRGEQYF. CDR3 DNA: TGTGCCAGCAGTCCCGGGACTAGCGGGAGAGGCGAGCAGTACTTC.

The table lists this clonotype with a few counts. The chain has TRBV7-2 and TRBJ2-5; D is unresolved. The CDR3 is made up of 14 amino acids. CDR1 SGHTA and CDR2 FQGNSA come from the germline V gene. The V end lost 0 bases, the J end lost 2 bases, and 7 bases lay between the germline ends. The CDR3 sequence is CASSLAGQQETQYF. In nucleotides, the CDR3 is TGTGCCAGCAGCTTAGCCGGCCAACAAGAGACCCAGTACTTC.

V usage is TRBV7-9 and J usage is TRBJ1-1, with TRBD1 matching over 8 bases. Germline assignment: CDR1 SEHNR and CDR2 FQNEAQ (reference sequence). The CDR3 loop spans 15 amino acids. J lost 5 bases, V lost 5 bases, and 10 bases had no gene match. DNA for the CDR3: TGTGCCAGCAGCCCCCAGACAGGGGCGAAGACTGAAGCTTTCTTT. Residues: CASSPQTGAKTEAFF.

This chain connects TRBV3-1 to TRBJ2-1; D not certain. CDR3 size: 12 residues. The germline V and J ends were trimmed by 1 base and 8 bases, with 6 bases remaining between them. Germline V gene sequence: CDR1 LGHDT, CDR2 YNNKEL (reference sequence). The CDR3 loop is CASSQAPHEQFF. Here the CDR3 DNA reads TGTGCCAGCAGCCAAGCCCCCCATGAGCAGTTCTTC.

The V and J genes are TRBV25-1 and TRBJ2-3; D is unclear. Germline values: CDR1 MGHDK, CDR2 SYGVNS. V shed 10 bases and J shed 8 bases, with 16 bases lying between them. This CDR3 has 12 amino acids. The CDR3 DNA reads TGTGCCACCATGATTTATTCGGGTACGCAGTATTTT. This codes for CATMIYSGTQYF. The variable domain in full, completed from reference TRBV25-1 and TRBJ2-3, reads EADIYQTPRYLVIGTGKKITLECSQTMGHDKMYWYQQDPGMELHLIHYSYGVNSTEKGDLSSESTVSRIRTEHFPLTLESARPSHTSQYLCATMIYSGTQYFGPGTRLTVL.

The J gene is TRBJ2-3, the V gene TRBV14; tentative D call: TRBD2 (6 bases). CDR1 SGHDN and CDR2 FVKESK come from the germline V gene. Between the trimmed V and J ends, which lost 4 bases and 6 bases, there was a span of 20 bases. There are 16 residues in the CDR3. CDR3 sequence reads: CASSPGWGRYADTQYF. The CDR3 region has the DNA TGTGCCAGCAGCCCGGGATGGGGGAGGTACGCCGATACGCAGTATTTT.

The chain is built from TRBV2 and TRBJ1-2; the D gene is possibly TRBD1 (5 bases). CDR1 is SNHLY, CDR2 FYNNEI, per germline. V was clipped by 1 base and J by 0 bases, with 12 bases between them. The CDR3 runs 16 residues. CDR3 in amino acids: CASSEDRGSSNYGYTF. The CDR3 region has the DNA TGTGCCAGCAGTGAAGATCGGGGGTCCTCTAACTATGGCTACACCTTC.

V gene TRBV5-1 combines with J gene TRBJ1-1; possibly TRBD1 for D (5 bases). The CDR3 is 14 residues long. Germline lookup yields CDR1 SGHRS and CDR2 YFSETQ. V lost 0 bases and J 6 bases, leaving 12 bases between the germline ends. The CDR3 DNA reads TGCGCCAGCAGCTTGGTGGCAAGGGGCCCTGAAGCTTTCTTT. Its protein product is CASSLVARGPEAFF.

The chain carries TRBV7-9 and TRBJ2-2; D might be TRBD2 (6 bases). Germline V CDR1 and CDR2: SEHNR, FQNEAQ (reference sequence). Trimming took off 4 bases at V and 3 bases at J, with 12 bases between the two ends. This CDR3 is 15 amino acids long. CDR3 sequence: CASSSAGLHTGELFF. DNA for the CDR3: TGTGCCAGCAGCTCGGCGGGACTGCACACCGGGGAGCTGTTTTTT.

This sequence joins TRBV6-5 and TRBJ1-1; D may be TRBD1 (5 bases). V was cut by 6 bases and J by 3 bases, with 8 bases left in between. This CDR3 is 12 amino acids long. The germline CDR1 and CDR2 sequences are MNHEY and SVGAGI. In nucleotides, the CDR3 is TGTGCCAGCAGGCTGACAGACACTGAAGCTTTCTTT. It is translated as CASRLTDTEAFF.

This chain joins TRBV19 and TRBJ2-3, with D perhaps matching TRBD1 (5 bases). This CDR3 spans 14 amino acids. In germline, CDR1 is LNHDA, CDR2 SQIVND (reference sequence). V lost 3 bases and J 1 base, leaving 8 bases between the germline ends. CDR3 nucleotide sequence: TGTGCCAGTAGTATTGGGGCCGGCACAGATACGCAGTATTTT. This gives the protein CASSIGAGTDTQYF.